Each of the 9 T cell receptor beta chains below was sequenced from the same sample in a study of blood T cell repertoires in COVID-19. Some clones are missing from TCRdb's copy, which holds only in-frame ones; the method was immunoSEQ multiplex PCR. The sample lists more than 100,000 clones; just under 80% were seen once. Sequencing was performed on peripheral blood. The origin of the receptors is a man aged 55 to 70 with active or convalescent COVID-19.

The J gene is TRBJ2-2, the V gene TRBV5-1; 9 bases align to TRBD1. V was clipped by 3 bases and J by 1 base; unmatched bases: 10. CDR3 length: 18 amino acids. Germline V gene data show CDR1 as SGHRS and CDR2 as YFSETQ. This CDR3 reads CASSSEPDRGGNTGELFF. In nucleotides, the CDR3 is TGCGCCAGCAGCTCCGAACCCGACAGGGGGGGGAACACCGGGGAGCTGTTTTTT.

Comments on this clone: The sample holds other DNA sequences that translate to the same CDR3. The chain is built from TRBV12-3 or TRBV12-4 and TRBJ2-7, with D uncertain. Trimming cost V 6 bases and J 3 bases, with 6 bases left between them. The CDR3 totals 11 residues. For the CDR3, the DNA is TGTGCCAGCAGCTTTAACTACGAGCAGTACTTC. Encoded protein: CASSFNYEQYF.

This clone has just one count. The chain is built from TRBV30 and TRBJ2-5; D may be TRBD2 (5 bases). Germline lookup yields CDR1 GTSNPN and CDR2 SVGIG (reference sequence). Trimming stripped 5 bases from V and 5 bases from J, with 18 bases between. This CDR3 is built from 14 residues. CDR3 loop: CAWGLWRSGETQYF. CDR3 DNA: TGTGCCTGGGGTCTTTGGAGGTCCGGGGAGACCCAGTACTTC.

V is TRBV7-9 and J is TRBJ2-5; TRBD2 might be the D (6 bases). Germline assignment: CDR1 SEHNR and CDR2 FQNEAQ (reference sequence). Trimming took 4 bases from V and 5 from J, leaving 14 bases between them. The CDR3 sequence is 14 residues long. CDR3 amino acids: CASSSLGGMETQYF. The CDR3 nucleotides are TGTGCCAGCAGCTCCTTGGGGGGAATGGAGACCCAGTACTTC.

This clone was recorded only once. This chain connects TRBV6-5 to TRBJ2-6; possibly TRBD1 for D (6 bases). V lost 11 bases to trimming and J lost 2 bases, with 10 bases between them. Looked up from germline, CDR1 is MNHEY and CDR2 is SVGAGI. The CDR3 contains 13 residues. In DNA, the CDR3 is TGTGCCGATAGGGGGACTGGGGCCAACGTCCTGACTTTC. Translating gives CADRGTGANVLTF.

This clone was seen only a few times. This chain links TRBV3-1 (or the pseudogene TRBV3-2) with TRBJ1-1; D remains ambiguous. CDR1 and CDR2 (germline): LGHDT, YNNKEL (reference sequence). V lost 6 bases and J lost 10, with 18 bases in between. This CDR3 spans 13 amino acids. CDR3 coding DNA: TGTGCCAGCAGTCAAACGCGGGAGGAGGCAGCTTTCTTT. Its protein product is CASSQTREEAAFF.

The chain links TRBV16 to TRBJ1-1, with D tentatively TRBD1 (6 bases). The length of the CDR3 is 14 residues. CDR1 is KGHSY and CDR2 is FQNENV in the germline V gene. The V gene lost 1 base and the J gene lost 4 bases, with 10 bases spanning the gap. CDR3 in DNA: TGTGCCAGCAGCCAATTACTAGGGGGCACTGAAGCTTTCTTT. This gives the protein CASSQLLGGTEAFF. The whole variable domain, filled in from reference TRBV16 and TRBJ1-1, reads GEEVAQTPKHLVRGEGQKAKLYCAPIKGHSYVFWYQQVLKNEFKFLISFQNENVFDETGMPKERFSAKCLPNSPCSLEIQATKLEDSAVYFCASSQLLGGTEAFFGQGTRLTVV.

Concerning this clone: Because the CDR3 is missing its conserved closing phenylalanine or tryptophan, this is likely a read error. The DNA is left out, because the CDR3 cannot be placed on it with certainty; the CDR3 is given as TCRdb lists it. The rearrangement uses TRBV12-3 or TRBV12-4 and TRBJ1-2; the D call of TRBD1 is as the table states it, not checked on the DNA. Ends included, the CDR3 has 12 residues. CDR3 sequence: CASSLGDNRASY.

The chain employs TRBV9 and TRBJ2-7, with D possibly TRBD1 on 5 matching bases. The CDR3 spans 13 residues. Trimming removed 0 bases at V and 5 bases at J, with 9 bases between. CDR1 is SGDLS and CDR2 is YYNGEE in the germline V gene. This chain's CDR3 is CASSVVSGNEQYF. DNA of the CDR3: TGTGCCAGCAGCGTAGTTTCAGGGAACGAGCAGTACTTC.